These 25 T cell receptor beta chains share one sample of origin, sequenced in a study of cytomegalovirus exposure and HLA in healthy donors. Amplification used 60 Vbeta primers and 13 Jbeta primers. Measured with immunoSEQ multiplex PCR; TCRdb has only the in-frame clones, and not every one. The table records 110,000 or so clones, approximately 83% of them present only once. Sequencing was carried out using PBMCs. These TCRs come from a woman younger than 30 in good health and CMV-seronegative.

The DNA of the CDR3 is TGTGCCAGCAGCCGGGGAGGGTTATCAGGCTCTGGGGCCAACGTCCTGACTTTC. Amino acids: CASSRGGLSGSGANVLTF. The genes are TRBV4-2 and TRBJ2-6; TRBD2 aligns across 7 bases. J was trimmed by 0 bases and V by 4 bases; bases with no gene match: 9. In germline, CDR1 is LGHNA, CDR2 YNFKEQ. The CDR3 is 18 amino acids.

This clone was observed a single time. The chain recombines TRBV5-1 with TRBJ2-3; 12 positions agree with TRBD2. This CDR3 is built from 16 residues. The germline CDR1 and CDR2 sequences are SGHRS and YFSETQ. The J segment lost 4 bases and the V segment lost 4 bases, leaving 7 bases of the junction unmatched. CDR3 loop: CASSLTSGGTSDTQYF. In DNA form, the CDR3 reads TGCGCCAGCAGCCTTACTAGCGGGGGGACGTCAGATACGCAGTATTTT.

V usage is TRBV5-4 and J usage is TRBJ1-2; TRBD1 aligns across 9 bases. Germline V CDR1 and CDR2: SGHNT, YYREEE (reference sequence). This CDR3 has 16 residues. The V segment lost 6 bases and the J segment 6 bases; nucleotides outside the gene matches: 15. CDR3 region: CASTSVPGQGRNGYTF. CDR3 DNA sequence: TGTGCCAGCACCTCCGTCCCGGGACAGGGTAGGAATGGCTACACCTTC.

This rearrangement joins TRBV6-4 to TRBJ2-6; TRBD1 aligns across 8 bases. In germline, CDR1 is MRHNA, CDR2 SNTAGT. The CDR3 has 14 residues. The trim removed 2 bases at V and 7 bases at J, leaving 1 base unmatched. Here the CDR3 reads CASSDGTGANVLTF. The CDR3 DNA follows: TGTGCCAGCAGTGACGGGACAGGAGCCAACGTCCTGACTTTC.

This chain connects TRBV28 to TRBJ2-1, with 9 bases matching TRBD1. The CDR3 spans 16 residues. Germline assignment: CDR1 MDHEN and CDR2 SYDVKM. V shed 3 bases, J shed 7 bases, and the junction held 10 bases outside the gene matches. The CDR3 here is CASSLKGQGNYNEQFF. CDR3 bases: TGTGCCAGCAGTTTGAAGGGACAGGGAAATTATAATGAGCAGTTCTTC.

This sequence joins TRBV19 and TRBJ2-5, with D tentatively TRBD2 (6 bases). Trimming cost V 9 bases and J 4 bases, with 15 bases left between them. There are 13 residues in the CDR3. Per germline, CDR1 LNHDA and CDR2 SQIVND (reference sequence). The CDR3 DNA sequence: TGTGCCAGCCACCTCGCCGGGGGAGAGACCCAGTACTTC. It encodes CASHLAGGETQYF.

V and J are TRBV7-8 and TRBJ1-1; no clear D gene. Germline CDR1 is SGHVS and CDR2 is FQNEAQ. The germline V and J ends were trimmed by 1 base and 6 bases, with 6 bases remaining between them. The CDR3 length is 12 residues. The CDR3 region has the DNA TGTGCCAGCAGCTTAGGGAGGGCTGAAGCTTTCTTT. Encoded protein: CASSLGRAEAFF.

The CDR3 region is CSVSDSRRDEKLFF. The CDR3 DNA is TGCAGCGTCAGTGACTCCAGGCGGGATGAAAAACTGTTTTTT. The chain combines TRBV29-1 with TRBJ1-4; D ambiguous. The V end was cut by 6 bases, the J end by 6 bases, with 17 bases between. From germline, CDR1 is SQVTM and CDR2 ANQGSEA. The CDR3 contains 14 residues.

The chain links TRBV7-9 to TRBJ1-2, with 8 positions matching TRBD1. The V and J ends lost 5 bases and 4 bases, in that order; junction bases with no gene match: 3. The CDR3 has 13 amino acids. CDR1 is SEHNR, CDR2 FQNEAQ, per germline (reference sequence). The CDR3 loop reads CASSLQGAYGYTF. CDR3 bases: TGTGCCAGCAGCCTTCAGGGGGCCTATGGCTACACCTTC. The whole variable domain, remainder taken from reference TRBV7-9 and TRBJ1-2, is DTGVSQNPRHKITKRGQNVTFRCDPISEHNRLYWYRQTLGQGPEFLTYFQNEAQLEKSRLLSDRFSAERPKGSFSTLEIQRTEQGDSAMYLCASSLQGAYGYTFGSGTRLTVV.

The chain has TRBV7-2 and TRBJ1-2; 11 bases match TRBD1. Germline V gives CDR1 SGHTA, CDR2 FQGNSA. Trimming took 5 bases from V and 8 from J; bases not matched to a gene: 13. The length of the CDR3 is 16 residues. The CDR3 nucleotides are TGTGCCAGCAGCCCGAATGGCGGACAGGGGGCGGGAGGCTACACCTTC. Amino acid sequence: CASSPNGGQGAGGYTF. The full variable domain, in which reference TRBV7-2 and TRBJ1-2 provide the parts outside the CDR3, is GAGVSQSPSNKVTEKGKDVELRCDPISGHTALYWYRQSLGQGLEFLIYFQGNSAPDKSGLPSDRFSAERTGGSVSTLTIQRTQQEDSAVYLCASSPNGGQGAGGYTFGSGTRLTVV.

V usage is TRBV4-1 and J usage is TRBJ2-6; 7 positions match TRBD2. This CDR3 has 16 amino acids. Germline-derived CDR1 and CDR2 are MGHRA and YSYEKL. Trimming removed 4 bases from V and 3 bases from J; junction bases left unmatched: 6. The CDR3 region is CASSPPGGGGANVLTF. The CDR3 DNA is TGCGCCAGCAGCCCTCCGGGGGGAGGTGGGGCCAACGTCCTGACTTTC.

V usage is TRBV18 and J usage is TRBJ2-2, with D maybe TRBD2 (6 bases). This CDR3 spans 16 amino acids. Trimming took off 3 bases at V and 1 base at J, with 12 bases between the two ends. Germline V CDR1 and CDR2: KGHSH, LQKENI. CDR3 DNA: TGTGCCAGCTCACCTCAGGAGGGACTGAACACCGGGGAGCTGTTTTTT. As protein: CASSPQEGLNTGELFF.

The rearrangement links TRBV6-1 to TRBJ2-7, with TRBD2 identical over 11 bases. V gave up 6 bases and J gave up 2 bases; unmatched junction bases: 6. Germline V lookup: CDR1 MNHNS, CDR2 SASEGT. CDR3 size: 15 residues. The CDR3 loop is CASRDPGLAAYEQYF. The CDR3 nucleotides read TGTGCCAGCAGGGACCCGGGACTAGCGGCCTACGAGCAGTACTTC.

This sequence joins TRBV2 and TRBJ2-7; 8 nucleotides line up with TRBD1. Germline CDR1 SNHLY, CDR2 FYNNEI. The CDR3 has 15 residues. The V segment lost 1 base and the J segment 0 bases; nucleotides outside the gene matches: 2. CDR3 sequence (DNA): TGTGCCAGCAGTGAAGGGGGGACAGGCTCCTACGAGCAGTACGTC. Translating gives CASSEGGTGSYEQYV.

The chain links TRBV7-2 to TRBJ1-2; possibly TRBD1 for D (6 bases). Trimming removed 4 bases at V and 4 bases at J, with 13 bases between. CDR3 length: 14 residues. CDR1 is SGHTA, CDR2 FQGNSA, per germline. The CDR3 region has the DNA TGTGCCAGCAGCTCAAGCCCGACAGGCTATGGCTACACCTTC. It yields the protein CASSSSPTGYGYTF.

This clone has only a few counts. The chain carries TRBV19 and TRBJ1-1; no firm D call. Germline values: CDR1 LNHDA, CDR2 SQIVND (reference sequence). The CDR3 covers 13 residues. Trimming stripped 4 bases from V and 0 bases from J, with 6 bases between. Here the CDR3 DNA reads TGTGCCAGTAGTACCCAGGTGAACACTGAAGCTTTCTTT. Protein: CASSTQVNTEAFF.

The chain joins TRBV6-1 to TRBJ1-2; perhaps TRBD1 as D (5 bases). Trimming pared 11 bases from V and 0 bases from J, leaving 10 bases between. CDR3 length: 12 residues. Germline V CDR1 and CDR2: MNHNS, SASEGT. Written as DNA, the CDR3 is TGTGCCTGCGGGGACCCTAACTATGGCTACACCTTC. This sequence encodes CACGDPNYGYTF.

The CDR3, as DNA: TGTGCCAGCAGGGGACAGGGGAACACTGAAGCTTTCTTT. Its translation is CASRGQGNTEAFF. The chain has TRBV28 and TRBJ1-1, with 9 positions matching TRBD1. The CDR3 has 13 amino acids. The V segment lost 6 bases and the J segment 1 base; nucleotides outside the gene matches: 0. The germline V gene encodes CDR1 MDHEN and CDR2 SYDVKM. Combining the CDR3 with reference TRBV28 and TRBJ1-1 gives the whole variable domain DVKVTQSSRYLVKRTGEKVFLECVQDMDHENMFWYRQDPGLGLRLIYFSYDVKMKEKGDIPEGYSVSREKKERFSLILESASTNQTSMYLCASRGQGNTEAFFGQGTRLTVV.

The gene calls are TRBV27 and TRBJ2-2; 8 bases fit TRBD1. V gave up 3 bases and J gave up 6 bases; unmatched junction bases: 6. Germline V lookup: CDR1 MNHEY, CDR2 SMNVEV (reference sequence). The CDR3 spans 15 residues. The CDR3 nucleotides are TGTGCCAGCAGTTTTGGACAGGGACCCCCCGGGGAGCTGTTTTTT. Encoded protein: CASSFGQGPPGELFF.

The gene calls are TRBV27 and TRBJ1-1; D perhaps matches TRBD1 (5 bases). V was pared by 6 bases and J by 4 bases, with 15 bases between. The CDR3 consists of 14 residues. The germline V gene has CDR1 MNHEY and CDR2 SMNVEV (reference sequence). CDR3 region: CASRINTGVTEAFF. CDR3 nucleotide sequence: TGTGCCAGCAGAATAAATACAGGAGTCACTGAAGCTTTCTTT.

This clone was detected only a few times. The chain couples TRBV20-1 to TRBJ1-4; D is undetermined. The CDR3 consists of 11 residues. The ends were cut back, 1 base at V and 14 bases at J, with 11 bases in the middle. Germline CDR1 and CDR2: DFQATT and SNEGSKA (reference sequence). The CDR3: CSARAPTRLFF. CDR3 DNA sequence: TGCAGTGCTAGAGCCCCGACAAGGCTGTTTTTT.

V and J are TRBV2 and TRBJ2-5; weak D call: TRBD1 (6 bases). Trimming took off 6 bases at V and 1 base at J, with 12 bases between the two ends. The CDR3 has 14 amino acids. The germline CDR1 and CDR2 sequences are SNHLY and FYNNEI. CDR3 loop: CASRTRDTQETQYF. The CDR3 bases are TGTGCCAGCAGAACCCGGGACACCCAAGAGACCCAGTACTTC.

This clone has more than one count but fewer than ten. The V gene is TRBV6-4, the J gene TRBJ1-1, with 7 nucleotides matching TRBD1. V trimming: 8 bases; J trimming: 11 bases; junction bases outside the gene matches: 11. CDR1 and CDR2 (germline): MRHNA, SNTAGT. CDR3 length equals 12 residues. The CDR3, as DNA: TGTGCCAGCCTTTCGGCAGGGGGGTCGGCTTTCTTT. The encoded protein is CASLSAGGSAFF.

This clone was detected only once. V and J are TRBV6-6 and TRBJ2-4; TRBD1 agrees at 7 bases. Germline assignment: CDR1 MNHNY and CDR2 SVGAGI (reference sequence). V shed 5 bases and J 14 bases; nucleotides not matched to a gene: 6. The CDR3 covers 11 residues. Here the CDR3 reads CASSEPDREYF. The CDR3 nucleotides read TGTGCCAGCAGTGAACCCGACAGGGAGTACTTC.

V is TRBV11-3 and J is TRBJ2-6, with 7 positions matching TRBD1. J was trimmed by 1 base and V by 4 bases; bases with no gene match: 13. The CDR3 loop spans 19 amino acids. CDR1 and CDR2 from the germline V gene are SGHNT and YENEEA. CDR3 sequence: CASSSYLYRDRSGANVLTF. In nucleotides, the CDR3 is TGTGCCAGCAGCTCCTACTTATACCGGGACAGATCTGGGGCCAACGTCCTGACTTTC.